This TCR beta chain appears in the sequencing data of a study of graft-versus-host responses after intestinal transplantation. J gave up 6 bases and V 4 bases, and 2 bases lay outside the gene matches. The CDR3 length is 13 residues. Germline V gives CDR1 ENHRY, CDR2 SYGVKD. Study findings and constraints: Clonal ratios of graft-versus-host to host-versus-graft in allografts were high for patients exhibiting graft-donor T cell macrochimerism. GvH clones occurred in recipient marrow; some first appeared in ileum or blood. There was an association between peak levels of circulating GvH clones and early post-transplant HvG declines.

Only in-frame clones appear in the TCRdb table, and some are missing; sequencing was by immunoSEQ multiplex PCR. This table holds 130,000 or so clones, approximately 91% found once. For this clone: The target antigen is unknown.

Sequenced material: unstimulated CD4+ T cells sorted from spleen or lymph node cells, taken before intestinal transplant. The sequence was obtained from a human donor who received an intestinal transplant. The chain employs TRBV10-3 and TRBJ2-7; 11 bases align to TRBD2. CDR3 DNA sequence: TGTGCCATCAGTGGACTAGCGGGATCCGAGCAGTACTTC. It is translated as CAISGLAGSEQYF.